These 12 T cell receptor beta chains were sequenced from one sample in a study of early T cells in non-severe SARS-CoV-2 infection. TCRdb reanalysed the 5' RACE reads using MiXCR and keeps one entry per CDR3 protein. The repertoire consists of around 88,000 distinct CDR3 sequences, with around an eighth occurring once and the leading ten covering roughly 6.4%. The sequencing input was whole blood. These receptors were taken from an adult who was a healthcare worker with PCR-confirmed SARS-CoV-2 infection or an uninfected control (not recorded which).

This chain joins TRBV6-5 and TRBJ2-7, with D perhaps matching TRBD2 (6 bases). Germline-derived CDR1 and CDR2 are MNHEY and SVGAGI. Trimming took 3 bases from V and 3 from J, leaving 15 bases between them. This CDR3 has 15 amino acids. CDR3 DNA sequence: TGTGCCAGCAGTTATACATCCGGGGGAATCTACGAGCAGTACTTC. This encodes CASSYTSGGIYEQYF.

The V call is TRBV12-3 or TRBV12-4, the J call TRBJ2-7; D remains unclear. V lost 2 bases to trimming and J lost 0 bases, with 20 bases between them. The CDR3 covers 18 residues. The CDR3 DNA reads TGTGCCAGCAGTTTATATGCTATAGAGACGGTGAGCTCCTACGAGCAGTACTTC. It specifies CASSLYAIETVSSYEQYF.

This clonotype was recorded many times. This chain joins TRBV6-6 and TRBJ2-3; D ambiguous. The CDR3 runs 10 residues. The V end was cut by 8 bases, the J end by 10 bases, with 10 bases between. CDR1 and CDR2 (germline): MNHNY, SVGAGI (reference sequence). The CDR3: CASRSYAQYF. The CDR3 DNA sequence: TGTGCCAGCCGGAGTTACGCGCAGTATTTT.

This clonotype was counted a few times. The chain carries TRBV18 and TRBJ2-3; D is undetermined. Per the germline V gene, CDR1 is KGHSH and CDR2 is LQKENI. Trimming took 3 bases from V and 4 from J, leaving 11 bases between them. The CDR3 has 14 amino acids. As DNA, the CDR3 is TGTGCCAGCTCACCCGACCGAAACCCAGATACGCAGTATTTT. It yields the protein CASSPDRNPDTQYF.

The chain employs TRBV11-2 and TRBJ2-7; unclear D gene. The CDR3 is made up of 13 amino acids. Germline CDR1 reads SGHAT; CDR2 reads FQNNGV. V dropped 2 bases and J dropped 3 bases, with 8 bases sitting between them. For the CDR3, the DNA is TGTGCCAGCAGCTTATGGGTGGGCTACGAGCAGTACTTC. Translated: CASSLWVGYEQYF.

Many counts were recorded for this clonotype. The V gene is TRBV24-1, the J gene TRBJ2-6; 7 nucleotides align to TRBD2. The CDR3 spans 15 residues. The germline CDR1 and CDR2 sequences are KGHDR and SFDVKD. Unmatched junction bases numbered 3, after V lost 7 bases and J lost 1 base. This chain's CDR3 is CATSDGGSGANVLTF. The CDR3 nucleotides read TGTGCCACCAGCGACGGGGGGTCTGGGGCCAACGTCCTGACTTTC.

This clonotype turned up a few times. The chain is built from TRBV13 and TRBJ2-5; 9 bases fit TRBD2. The CDR3 has 14 residues. The J segment lost 5 bases and the V segment lost 4 bases, leaving 5 bases of the junction unmatched. Germline CDR1 is PRHDT and CDR2 is FYEKMQ (reference sequence). CDR3 bases: TGTGCCAGCAGCTCCGCCAGCGGGAGGGAGACCCAGTACTTC. Amino acids: CASSSASGRETQYF.

This rearrangement joins TRBV7-9 to TRBJ2-7, with TRBD2 matching 7 bases. The V gene's germline CDR1 is SEHNR and CDR2 FQNEAQ (reference sequence). V was pared by 5 bases and J by 9 bases, with 7 bases of the junction left unmatched. The CDR3 spans 12 residues. The CDR3 DNA reads as TGTGCCAGCAGCCAGGCTGGGAGGGGGCAGTACTTC. Its protein product is CASSQAGRGQYF.

This clonotype showed up many times. The chain links TRBV18 to TRBJ2-7, with 9 bases matching TRBD1. The CDR3 has 14 amino acids. Looked up from germline, CDR1 is KGHSH and CDR2 is LQKENI. The trim removed 6 bases at V and 6 bases at J, leaving 9 bases unmatched. The CDR3 sequence: CASSGQGIGVEQYF. For the CDR3, the DNA is TGTGCCAGCTCTGGACAGGGGATAGGGGTCGAGCAGTACTTC.

The V and J genes are TRBV10-3 and TRBJ2-1; 7 nucleotides match TRBD2. CDR3 length equals 14 residues. Germline CDR1 and CDR2: ENHRY and SYGVKD. V trimming: 4 bases; J trimming: 8 bases; junction bases outside the gene matches: 8. The CDR3 reads CAISGAGLADEQFF. CDR3 coding DNA: TGTGCCATCAGTGGAGCGGGACTCGCCGATGAGCAGTTCTTC.

This clonotype was detected only a few times. The chain combines TRBV12-3 or TRBV12-4 with TRBJ2-1; 13 bases fit TRBD2. The CDR3 is made up of 15 amino acids. V lost 8 bases, J lost 8 bases, and 9 bases stayed unmatched. The CDR3 bases are TGTGCCAGCGCGGCTGGACTAGCGGGAGCCTATGAGCAGTTCTTC. It specifies CASAAGLAGAYEQFF.

The chain carries TRBV15 and TRBJ1-2; D not resolved. CDR1 is LNHNV, CDR2 YYDKDF, per germline (reference sequence). The CDR3 is 17 residues long. Trimming removed 0 bases from V and 8 bases from J, with 22 bases in between. CDR3 DNA sequence: TGTGCCACCAGCAGAGATAGGCCACTCCCTGAGGATATGGGCTACACCTTC. Encoded protein: CATSRDRPLPEDMGYTF.